This paragraph reports one T cell receptor (beta chain). The antigen is not known. One junction end disagrees with the germline gene, perhaps due to a read error. TCRdb analysed the reads with MiXCR anew, one entry per CDR3 protein. Of about 85,000 distinct CDR3 sequences in the sample, under 55% were seen once. This sample was taken from a study of T cell repertoires in cytomegalovirus infection. This CDR3 spans 11 amino acids. The germline CDR1 and CDR2 sequences are DFQATT and SNEGSKA (reference sequence). The TCR originated in a human donor in good health (CMV status not recorded). Some clones in this sample may be carry-over from other donors' samples. The sequences come from CD8+ T cells from cultured PBMCs, collected from culture after CMV antigen stimulation. V gene TRBV20-1 combines with J gene TRBJ1-2; TRBD1 matches 9 bases. CDR3 in amino acids: CSARYRGHRFF. The CDR3 DNA sequence: TGCAGTGCTAGGTACAGGGGGCACCGCTTCTTC.